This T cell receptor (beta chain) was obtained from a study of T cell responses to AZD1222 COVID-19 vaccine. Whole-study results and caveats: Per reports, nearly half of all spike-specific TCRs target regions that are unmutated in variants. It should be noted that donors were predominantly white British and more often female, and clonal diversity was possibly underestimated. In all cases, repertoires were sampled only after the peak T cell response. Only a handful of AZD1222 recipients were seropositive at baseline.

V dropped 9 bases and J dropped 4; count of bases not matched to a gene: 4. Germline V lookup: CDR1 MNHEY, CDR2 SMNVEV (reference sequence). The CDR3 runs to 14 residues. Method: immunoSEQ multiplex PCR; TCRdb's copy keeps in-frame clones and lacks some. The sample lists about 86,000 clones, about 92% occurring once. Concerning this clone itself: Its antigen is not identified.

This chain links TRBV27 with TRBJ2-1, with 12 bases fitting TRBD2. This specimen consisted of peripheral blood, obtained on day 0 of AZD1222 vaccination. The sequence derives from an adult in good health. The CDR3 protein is CASIGLAGYNEQFF. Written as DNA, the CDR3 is TGTGCCAGTATAGGACTAGCGGGATACAATGAGCAGTTCTTC.